These 2 T cell receptor beta chains came from one sample sequenced in a study of post-analysis software for immune sequencing data. Study-wide findings and caveats: Five TRBV segments occurring more often in patients than controls included TRBV5-6, TRBV5-1 and TRBV20-1.

Their antigen targets remain unknown. Included in the TCR beta cDNA libraries were unique molecular identifiers. TCRdb recomputed calls from the PCR reads with MiXCR, one row per CDR3 protein. The data contain about 770,000 distinct CDR3 sequences, just over 45% of them singletons. Sequenced input: blood. These receptors originate from a girl aged 10-17 years with multiple sclerosis.

The table lists this clonotype with a few counts. The J gene is TRBJ2-6, the V gene TRBV5-1; maybe TRBD2 (5 bases). CDR1 is SGHRS, CDR2 YFSETQ, per germline. V lost 0 bases to trimming and J lost 1 base, with 14 bases between them. The CDR3 loop spans 18 amino acids. The CDR3: CASSLDGIRSSGANVLTF. The CDR3 DNA is TGCGCCAGCAGCTTGGACGGGATAAGATCATCTGGGGCCAACGTCCTGACTTTC.

DNA for the CDR3: TGTGCCAGCAGTAATACCCAGGGGCTGAGGTTGTACAATGAGCAGTTCTTC. It yields the protein CASSNTQGLRLYNEQFF. The genes are TRBV12-3 or TRBV12-4 and TRBJ2-1, with a tentative D call TRBD1 (6 bases). The V end was cut by 5 bases, the J end by 4 bases, with 21 bases between. The CDR3 length is 17 residues.